The entry that follows covers one TCR beta chain sequence. The antigen remains unidentified. The table came from immunoSEQ multiplex PCR; TCRdb's copy has only in-frame clones and leaves some out. The sample lists around 1.6 million clones; 95% to 99% were seen once. The data originate from a study of shared clonotypes between healthy human individuals. Across the whole study: Donors consisted of two women and three men between 18 and 49.

All donors were Caucasian adults living in Nashville, Tennessee. Overall study results and limits: Represented diversity, genetic and exposure-history alike, was limited by few donors.

V lost 2 bases, J lost 3 bases, and 10 bases lay in between. CDR1 and CDR2 from the germline V gene are MNHEY and SMNVEV (reference sequence). The CDR3 covers 14 residues. The V gene is TRBV27, the J gene TRBJ1-1; D is undetermined. Sequences were obtained from naive CD4+ T cells sorted from blood. Described subset: CD45RA+ positively selected. This sequence was found in a man aged 30 to 39 in good health. The CDR3 coding sequence is TGTGCCAGCAGTTTAGAGGGATGGCACACTGAAGCTTTCTTT. Translated: CASSLEGWHTEAFF.